The clone carrying this TCR beta chain has just a few counts. The antigen is undetermined. Stated time point: baseline pretreatment blood. Noted treatment: 15 Gy SBRT to primary tumor, nephrectomy 4 weeks later. Radiation-treated patients gave blood at baseline, week 2 and week 4. Clear cell pathology was present in this patient's renal cell carcinoma. This record belongs to a study of radiation and T cells in renal cell carcinoma. Study as a whole: Nephrectomy followed 15 Gy stereotactic body radiation by 4 weeks. Broader study findings: No pretreatment tumor biopsies were available for baseline clonotypes.

CDR3 length equals 13 residues. The junction had 5 bases not matched to a gene; V was cut back by 8 bases and J by 1 base. Germline assignment: CDR1 SNHLY and CDR2 FYNNEI. Data came from immunoSEQ multiplex PCR; TCRdb stores just in-frame clones and leaves some out. The sample yields more than 140,000 clones, around four fifths seen once. The source was blood, collected from a patient whose treatment included radiotherapy and nephrectomy. The TCR was taken from a woman aged 45-65 years with renal cell carcinoma. V gene TRBV2 combines with J gene TRBJ2-7; TRBD1 matches 7 bases. The CDR3 DNA reads TGTGCCAGCTCATCGACAGGGTCCTACGAGCAGTACTTC. It translates to CASSSTGSYEQYF. Using reference TRBV2 and TRBJ2-7 for the parts outside the CDR3, the full variable domain is EPEVTQTPSHQVTQMGQEVILRCVPISNHLYFYWYRQILGQKVEFLVSFYNNEISEKSEIFDDQFSVERPDGSNFTLKIRSTKLEDSAMYFCASSSTGSYEQYFGPGTRLTVT.